This entry lists 16 T cell receptor beta chains sequenced from one sample in a study of shared clonotypes between healthy human individuals. Naive CD8 isolation took CD45RO-negative cells positively selected for CCR7 and excluded terminally differentiated effector memory CD45RA+ cells. The repertoire was sequenced with immunoSEQ multiplex PCR; TCRdb's copy has only in-frame clones and lacks some. In the table there are about 2.2 million clones, roughly 95% of which are singletons. The sequencing input was naive CD8+ T cells from PBMCs. The receptors originated from a man aged 18 to 29 in good health. Some clones in this sample may be carry-over from other donors' samples.

V and J are TRBV7-3 and TRBJ2-5, with D possibly matching TRBD2 (6 bases). The V gene lost 6 bases and the J gene lost 4 bases, with 12 bases spanning the gap. Germline V gene lookup returns CDR1 SGHTA and CDR2 FQGTGA. The CDR3 covers 13 residues. CDR3 DNA sequence: TGTGCCAGCAGTCCAAGGCGGGGAGAGACCCAGTACTTC. Translating gives CASSPRRGETQYF.

The V call is TRBV7-2, the J call TRBJ1-2; no firm D call. This CDR3 is built from 16 residues. The ends were cut back, 6 bases at V and 4 bases at J, with 21 bases in the middle. CDR1 and CDR2 (germline): SGHTA, FQGNSA. Written as DNA, the CDR3 is TGTGCCAGCAGTCACCCCCCGCAGATGGCGGGCTATGGCTACACCTTC. This sequence encodes CASSHPPQMAGYGYTF.

V usage is TRBV25-1 and J usage is TRBJ1-1, with unresolved D. The CDR3 has 15 amino acids. V shed 3 bases and J shed 5 bases, with 16 bases lying between them. Germline CDR1 reads MGHDK; CDR2 reads SYGVNS. The CDR3 is CASSDPGFLGTEAFF. The CDR3 coding sequence is TGTGCCAGCAGTGATCCAGGATTCCTGGGAACTGAAGCTTTCTTT. Drawing the rest from reference TRBV25-1 and TRBJ1-1, the complete variable domain is EADIYQTPRYLVIGTGKKITLECSQTMGHDKMYWYQQDPGMELHLIHYSYGVNSTEKGDLSSESTVSRIRTEHFPLTLESARPSHTSQYLCASSDPGFLGTEAFFGQGTRLTVV.

This clone was detected a few times. The V gene is TRBV29-1, the J gene TRBJ2-1; D might be TRBD2 (6 bases). The CDR3 loop spans 11 amino acids. V was trimmed by 6 bases and J by 7 bases, leaving 10 bases between them. From germline, CDR1 is SQVTM and CDR2 ANQGSEA. The CDR3 loop is CSVESGNEQFF. CDR3 DNA: TGCAGCGTAGAAAGCGGGAATGAGCAGTTCTTC.

V and J are TRBV6-4 and TRBJ2-7; the D gene could be TRBD1 or TRBD2 (5 bases each). The V end was cut by 5 bases, the J end by 6 bases, with 17 bases between. The germline V gene encodes CDR1 MRHNA and CDR2 SNTAGT. This CDR3 comprises 14 residues. The CDR3 DNA follows: TGTGCCAGCAGTCCGGGACCCTGGAGCCCCGAGCAGTACTTC. It encodes CASSPGPWSPEQYF.

The rearrangement uses TRBV7-9 and TRBJ2-1; 9 bases fit TRBD2. CDR1 SEHNR and CDR2 FQNEAQ come from the germline V gene (reference sequence). This CDR3 contains 16 residues. With 4 bases clipped from V and 5 bases from J, the junction kept 9 bases outside the gene matches. The CDR3 reads CASSSPIAGVNNEQFF. The CDR3 DNA sequence: TGTGCCAGCAGCTCCCCCATAGCGGGAGTCAACAATGAGCAGTTCTTC.

V usage is TRBV7-8 and J usage is TRBJ1-2; TRBD1 matches at 7 bases. The junction had 9 bases not matched to a gene; V was cut back by 5 bases and J by 0 bases. This CDR3 contains 16 residues. Germline CDR1 and CDR2: SGHVS and FQNEAQ. This CDR3 reads CASSPSRDSTNYGYTF. The CDR3 nucleotides read TGTGCCAGCAGCCCCTCCCGGGACAGTACTAACTATGGCTACACCTTC.

In regard to this clone: The sample carries other DNA sequences with the same CDR3. J is TRBJ1-1 and V is TRBV4-1; D not resolved. The V gene's germline CDR1 is MGHRA and CDR2 YSYEKL. V lost 0 bases to trimming and J lost 3 bases, with 5 bases between them. The CDR3 runs 13 residues. DNA of the CDR3: TGCGCCAGCAGCCAAGAGGGGTACACTGAAGCTTTCTTT. Translation: CASSQEGYTEAFF.

J is TRBJ2-6 and V is TRBV4-2; D unclear. Germline V gene lookup returns CDR1 LGHNA and CDR2 YNFKEQ. The CDR3 contains 18 residues. V lost 1 base and J 6 bases, leaving 19 bases between the germline ends. The DNA for the CDR3 is TGTGCCAGCAGCCAAGGATACATAATAAGCCCCGAGGCCAACGTCCTGACTTTC. This sequence encodes CASSQGYIISPEANVLTF.

The chain employs TRBV7-8 and TRBJ1-5; D is uncertain. The germline V gene encodes CDR1 SGHVS and CDR2 FQNEAQ. Trimming removed 5 bases from V and 8 bases from J, with 10 bases in between. The CDR3 runs to 12 residues. The CDR3 nucleotides are TGTGCCAGCAGCGCCGGGAGGGAGCCCCAGCATTTT. It translates to CASSAGREPQHF.

This clone was counted between two and nine times. This chain joins TRBV30 and TRBJ1-2; 8 bases are shared with TRBD1. Per germline, CDR1 GTSNPN and CDR2 SVGIG (reference sequence). This CDR3 comprises 13 residues. The V and J ends lost 4 bases and 3 bases, in that order; junction bases with no gene match: 4. The CDR3 DNA reads TGTGCCTGGACGAAACAGGGGGACTATGGCTACACCTTC. This encodes CAWTKQGDYGYTF.

The J gene is TRBJ2-5, the V gene TRBV28, with D hard to call. The CDR3 totals 15 residues. The germline V and J ends were trimmed by 3 bases and 2 bases, with 13 bases remaining between them. Germline V gene sequence: CDR1 MDHEN, CDR2 SYDVKM. The CDR3 is CASSFQGRKQETQYF. The CDR3 bases are TGTGCCAGCAGTTTCCAAGGACGGAAACAAGAGACCCAGTACTTC.

V and J are TRBV6-1 and TRBJ2-5, with D uncertain. Germline CDR1 MNHNS, CDR2 SASEGT. The CDR3 loop spans 11 amino acids. Trimming removed 1 base at V and 11 bases at J, with 8 bases between. The DNA for the CDR3 is TGTGCCAGCAGTGAAGTAAGGGTACAGTACTTC. Translated, it gives CASSEVRVQYF.

This chain links TRBV28 with TRBJ2-1; D uncertain. The V end was cut by 6 bases, the J end by 2 bases, with 11 bases between. The CDR3 is 14 residues long. The germline CDR1 and CDR2 sequences are MDHEN and SYDVKM. In nucleotides, the CDR3 is TGTGCCAGCAGCCCTAACCCAACCTACAATGAGCAGTTCTTC. Its protein product is CASSPNPTYNEQFF.

This clone came up once. This chain links TRBV29-1 with TRBJ2-1, with 7 bases lining up with TRBD2. The V gene end was trimmed by 7 bases and the J gene end by 7 bases; junction bases not matched to a gene: 19. Germline values: CDR1 SQVTM, CDR2 ANQGSEA. The CDR3 length is 16 residues. The CDR3 sequence is CSAKRASGLGWNEQFF. The CDR3 region has the DNA TGCAGCGCGAAGAGGGCTAGCGGACTTGGATGGAATGAGCAGTTCTTC.

The chain carries TRBV7-9 and TRBJ2-1; 8 positions agree with TRBD2. CDR1 is SEHNR, CDR2 FQNEAQ, per germline (reference sequence). The CDR3 is 16 residues long. The V and J ends lost 4 bases and 3 bases, in that order; junction bases with no gene match: 8. DNA of the CDR3: TGTGCCAGCAGCTCGACGCGGGAGGCCGACTACAATGAGCAGTTCTTC. Translating gives CASSSTREADYNEQFF.